The rows below give T cell receptor beta chains drawn from one sample of a study of cytomegalovirus exposure and HLA in healthy donors. Profiled with immunoSEQ multiplex PCR; TCRdb holds only in-frame clones, not every one. Here the sample spans under 200,000 clones, roughly 80% being singletons. Sequencing used PBMCs. These receptors were collected from a male donor in good health and CMV-seronegative. Each CDR3 is given with its conserved first and last residue. D genes are given only for firm matches. Size is omitted from some rows. Given values are once, few, many or a class for expanded clones.

size,D,J,V,DNA,CDR3
once,TRBD2,TRBJ2-3,TRBV19,TGTGCCAGTAGTATAGAGGGGGGGATCGATACGCAGTATTTT,CASSIEGGIDTQYF
.,.,TRBJ1-2,TRBV5-1,TGCGCCAGCAGCCCGTTGACTGAGGGCTACACCTTC,CASSPLTEGYTF
.,TRBD1,TRBJ2-7,TRBV5-1,TGCGCCAGCAGCTTGGCTACAGGGGGCGGCGAGCAGTACTTC,CASSLATGGGEQYF
.,TRBD1,TRBJ2-7,TRBV15,TGTGCCACCAGCAGAGGGGGGACAGGGGCCTACGAGCAGTACTTC,CATSRGGTGAYEQYF
.,TRBD1,TRBJ1-2,TRBV6-5,TGTGCCAGCAGTCCCCCAGGGGGCGGCTATGGCTACACCTTC,CASSPPGGGYGYTF
few,.,TRBJ2-5,TRBV4-3,TGCGCCAGCAGCCGACTAGACCGGGATCAAGAGACCCAGTACTTC,CASSRLDRDQETQYF
.,.,TRBJ2-1,TRBV7-9,TGTGCCAGCAGCTTGGAGGGGGCCTCCTACAATGAGCAGTTCTTC,CASSLEGASYNEQFF
.,TRBD1,TRBJ1-5,TRBV14,TGTGCCACCCTACTCAGGGGGACTAATCAGCCCCAGCATTTT,CATLLRGTNQPQHF
.,TRBD2,TRBJ2-1,TRBV13,TGTGCCAGCAGCTTGGTATGGCGGGGGGCCGACAATGAGCAGTTCTTC,CASSLVWRGADNEQFF
.,TRBD1,TRBJ2-7,TRBV5-4,TGTGCCAGCAGCTTGGCCGGTAGGACAGGCGAGCAGTACTTC,CASSLAGRTGEQYF
.,.,TRBJ2-1,TRBV4-1,TGCGCCAGCAGCCGGCAGGGTAACTCCTACAATGAGCAGTTCTTC,CASSRQGNSYNEQFF
.,TRBD1,TRBJ2-5,TRBV5-1,TGCGCCAGCAGGTCGGGACAGGGAATAGAGACCCAGTACTTC,CASRSGQGIETQYF
.,.,TRBJ1-2,TRBV19,TGTGCCAGTAGTCCAGCGTCCACACTCTATGGCTACACCTTC,CASSPASTLYGYTF
.,.,TRBJ2-1,TRBV12-5,TGTGCTAGTGGTCCCCCAGGGAATGAGCAGTTCTTC,CASGPPGNEQFF
.,.,TRBJ1-6,TRBV6-5,TGTGCCAGCAGAGACTTCAGGGAACCCCTCCACTTT,CASRDFREPLHF
once,TRBD2,TRBJ2-7,TRBV5-1,TGCGCCAGCAGCTTCTCCCCCGGGGGGGGATCCTACGAGCAGTACTTC,CASSFSPGGGSYEQYF
.,TRBD1,TRBJ1-5,TRBV7-8,TGTGCCAGCAGCTTGGGACAGAGTAGCAATCAGCCCCAGCATTTT,CASSLGQSSNQPQHF
once,TRBD1,TRBJ1-5,TRBV19,TGTGCCAGTAGTTTACAGACAGGGACGACATGGAGCAATCAGCCCCAGCATTTT,CASSLQTGTTWSNQPQHF
.,.,TRBJ2-1,TRBV5-5,TGTGCCAGCACCCCCGTTCGCGGGTTTTCCTACAATGAGCAGTTCTTC,CASTPVRGFSYNEQFF
.,TRBD1,TRBJ2-7,TRBV27,TGTGCCAGCAGTTTAGGGCGGACAGGCGGTTCCTACGAGCAGTACTTC,CASSLGRTGGSYEQYF
few,.,TRBJ1-1,TRBV19,TGTGCCAGTAGTATAGATTTCAGGGCCGGCACTGAAGCTTTCTTT,CASSIDFRAGTEAFF
.,.,TRBJ1-4,TRBV4-2,TGTGCCAGCAGCCCTGGTTCTTGGGCCACGCCCGAAAAACTGTTTTTT,CASSPGSWATPEKLFF
once,.,TRBJ1-4,TRBV5-1,TGCGCCAGCAGCTCGTCCGGGTCAACTAATGAAAAACTGTTTTTT,CASSSSGSTNEKLFF
.,TRBD2,TRBJ2-5,TRBV19,TGTGCCAGTAGTTGGCGGGGGGGGATCCAAGAGACCCAGTACTTC,CASSWRGGIQETQYF
.,.,TRBJ2-7,TRBV5-6,TGTGCCAGCAGCTTGGGCAGGGCCTACGAGCAGTACTTC,CASSLGRAYEQYF
.,.,TRBJ1-5,TRBV6-4,TGTGCCAGCATTCGACAGCCCGATAGCAATCAGCCCCAGCATTTT,CASIRQPDSNQPQHF
.,TRBD1,TRBJ2-3,TRBV15,TGTGCCACCAGCACCCTTCCGGGACAGGGGTTTGCAGATACGCAGTATTTT,CATSTLPGQGFADTQYF
.,TRBD2,TRBJ2-7,TRBV19,TGTGCCAGTAGTTCCTCGACTAGCGGATACTCCTACGAGCAGTACTTC,CASSSSTSGYSYEQYF